This TCR beta chain comes out of a study of T cells and copy number aberrations in small-cell lung cancer. General study points: The tissue was entirely formalin-fixed and paraffin-embedded, which is known to produce sequencing artifacts. Findings need validation given the study's small sample size.

On this clone itself: The antigen is unknown.

Only in-frame clones appear in the TCRdb table, and some are missing; sequencing was by immunoSEQ multiplex PCR. Of about 8,200 clones detected, roughly four fifths appear once; the ten largest clones hold less than 6%. Trimming pared 2 bases from V and 5 bases from J, leaving 12 bases between. CDR1 is SGHDN and CDR2 is FVKESK in the germline V gene. This CDR3 is built from 14 residues. Limited-stage small-cell lung cancer patients underwent surgery between 2008 and 2020. Donors were all either smokers or heavy second-hand smokers. The clonotype originates from a woman between 45 and 60 years old with small cell lung cancer. The sample consisted of normal tissue next to the tumor. The rearrangement joins TRBV14 to TRBJ2-5; D not resolved. The CDR3 bases are TGTGCCAGCAGCCAATGGCTGGAAGGGGAGACCCAGTACTTC. It specifies CASSQWLEGETQYF.